This T cell receptor (beta chain) was captured by sequencing in a study of blood T cell repertoires in COVID-19. About the research overall: Both acute and convalescent COVID-19 samples were obtained from the United States, Italy and Spain. Sample material is recorded as cDNA or gDNA derived from T cells, B-cell-depleted T cells, or PBMCs.

The CDR3 has 14 amino acids. The V end lost 5 bases, the J end lost 0 bases, and 10 bases lay between the germline ends. Looked up from germline, CDR1 is SGHTA and CDR2 is FQGNSA. Authors' methods: How many nucleated cells were present was estimated from reference gene primer amplification. The assay was immunoSEQ multiplex PCR, and TCRdb's table has in-frame clones only and misses some. The V and J calls and clone size were taken over from that table, and D and trimming were inferred from the DNA. The table includes 140,000 to 150,000 clones, 80% detected once. The table lists this clone with a few counts. This sample includes further DNA sequences coding for the same CDR3.

The clonotype was recovered from a man in his sixties with active or convalescent COVID-19. Sample: peripheral blood. This rearrangement joins TRBV7-2 to TRBJ1-1; D gene uncertain. The CDR3 nucleotides are TGTGCCAGCAGCCCCACTTTGATGAACACTGAAGCTTTCTTT. Its translation is CASSPTLMNTEAFF.